This is a list of T cell receptor beta chains from one sample in a study of early T cells in non-severe SARS-CoV-2 infection. MiXCR, applied by TCRdb to the 5' RACE reads, yields one record per CDR3 protein. This table has tens of thousands of distinct CDR3 sequences, 8.5% to 10% appearing once. The material was whole blood, obtained at baseline. The source of these receptors is an adult who was a healthcare worker with PCR-confirmed SARS-CoV-2 infection or an uninfected control (not recorded which). Each CDR3 is given with its conserved first and last residue. D genes are given only for firm matches. Clone sizes are given selectively: once, few, many, or a class where the clone is expanded.

V gene	D gene	clone size	J gene	CDR3 DNA	CDR3 protein
TRBV4-3	NA	NA	TRBJ1-4	TGCGCCAGCAGCCAAGGGGCAAGACGGGGTGCAACTAATGAAAAACTGTTTTTT	CASSQGARRGATNEKLFF
TRBV3-1	TRBD1	few	TRBJ1-1	TGTGCCAGCAGCCAAGAATGGACAGGGGACACTGAAGCTTTCTTT	CASSQEWTGDTEAFF
TRBV20-1	NA	few	TRBJ1-2	TGCAGTGCTAGCAGAGGGGGCTATGGCTACACCTTC	CSASRGGYGYTF
TRBV5-1	NA	NA	TRBJ1-5	TGCGCCAGCAGCTTGTTAGGGGTAAGCAATCAGCCCCAGCATTTT	CASSLLGVSNQPQHF
TRBV7-3	NA	NA	TRBJ2-3	TGTGCCAGCAGCTTAACCGGCGGCACAGATACGCAGTATTTT	CASSLTGGTDTQYF
TRBV12-3/TRBV12-4	NA	few	TRBJ2-2	TGTGCCAGCAACCAACTAGGGGGATTCGGCGGGGAGCTGTTTTTT	CASNQLGGFGGELFF
TRBV6-5	NA	NA	TRBJ2-5	TGTGCCAGCAGTTACTCGGGAGCCACAGCGGAGACCCAGTACTTC	CASSYSGATAETQYF
TRBV2	NA	many	TRBJ2-1	TGTGCCAGCAGTGAAGTGGCCAACAATGAGCAGTTCTTC	CASSEVANNEQFF
TRBV4-1	TRBD1	NA	TRBJ2-7	TGCGCCAGCAGCCAAGACTCCGGGACAGGGGGCTGGGAGCAGTACTTC	CASSQDSGTGGWEQYF
TRBV7-9	TRBD2	many	TRBJ2-3	TGTGCCAGCAGCCCGGGACTAGCGGGAGGTGATTTTCCGCAGTATTTT	CASSPGLAGGDFPQYF
TRBV12-3/TRBV12-4	NA	many	TRBJ1-5	TGTGCCAGCAGTCCCTTTATGGGGAATTCCCGAAATCAGCCCCAGCATTTT	CASSPFMGNSRNQPQHF
TRBV5-1	NA	NA	TRBJ2-5	TGCGCCAGCAGCGAGGACAGTCTCCCTCGCGGGCGGGAGACCCAGTACTTC	CASSEDSLPRGRETQYF
TRBV7-9	NA	many	TRBJ2-5	TGTGCCAGCAGCTTATTGAGGAACCAAGAGACCCAGTACTTC	CASSLLRNQETQYF
TRBV19	NA	few	TRBJ2-1	TGTGCCAGTAGTCCTACCAATGGGTACAATGAGCAGTTCTTC	CASSPTNGYNEQFF
TRBV10-3	NA	NA	TRBJ2-1	TGTGCCATCAGTGAGTCGTACAATGAGCAGTTCTTC	CAISESYNEQFF
TRBV29-1	NA	few	TRBJ1-2	TGCAGCGTTTCCCCAGCCGACGGCTACACCTTC	CSVSPADGYTF
TRBV7-2	NA	many	TRBJ2-3	TGTGCCAGCAGCTATGACATCGGTGATACGCAGTATTTT	CASSYDIGDTQYF
TRBV10-1	NA	few	TRBJ1-1	TGCGCCAGGGGTAGGAGCCCCTGGGGCACTGAAGCTTTCTTT	CARGRSPWGTEAFF
TRBV13	TRBD1	many	TRBJ2-7	TGTGCCAGCAGCCCGTATACGGGACAGGGCTACGAGCAGTACTTC	CASSPYTGQGYEQYF
TRBV14	NA	NA	TRBJ2-4	TGTGCCAGCAGCCCATTCCCTCGGACAGCGAACATTCAGTACTTC	CASSPFPRTANIQYF
TRBV12-5	TRBD1	NA	TRBJ2-2	TGTGCTAGTGGTTCCCCTCCAGACAGGGCGGGCACCGGGGAGCTGTTTTTT	CASGSPPDRAGTGELFF
TRBV20-1	TRBD1	many	TRBJ2-5	TGCAGTGCTAGGACAGGGCGAGGATCCCAAGAGACCCAGTACTTC	CSARTGRGSQETQYF
TRBV10-3	NA	few	TRBJ1-1	TGTGCCATCAGTGAGTCCCTCCTCCGAATGAACACTGAAGCTTTCTTT	CAISESLLRMNTEAFF
TRBV20-1	NA	many	TRBJ2-7	TGCAGTGCCTATCGTCCTGGTAGCGGCTCCTACGAGCAGTACTTC	CSAYRPGSGSYEQYF
TRBV4-1	TRBD2	many	TRBJ2-7	TGCGCCAGCAGCCAAGTTCCGGGACTAGCATACGAGCAGTACTTC	CASSQVPGLAYEQYF
TRBV30	NA	NA	TRBJ2-3	TGTGCCTTGGGACCACTAAGCACAGATACGCAGTATTTT	CALGPLSTDTQYF
TRBV7-3	NA	many	TRBJ2-2	TGTGCCAGCAGCTTATGGGGGGCGCGCACCGGGGAGCTGTTTTTT	CASSLWGARTGELFF
TRBV27	NA	NA	TRBJ2-7	TGTGCCAGCAGTCCCCGGGACGGACCCTACGAGCAGTACTTC	CASSPRDGPYEQYF
TRBV2	NA	few	TRBJ2-1	TGTGCCAGCAGGTTTAGGGGCCTGGGAGAGCAGTTCTTC	CASRFRGLGEQFF
TRBV20-1	NA	NA	TRBJ2-1	TGCAGTGCACCCGTGGGGGGTACCAAGCAGTTCTTC	CSAPVGGTKQFF
TRBV19	NA	NA	TRBJ2-7	TGTGCCAGCAGTACTTACACCGAGCAGTACTTC	CASSTYTEQYF
TRBV6-2/TRBV6-3	NA	NA	TRBJ1-2	TGTGCCAGCAGCCGACGGGAAACTAACTATGGCTACACCTTC	CASSRRETNYGYTF
TRBV27	NA	many	TRBJ2-7	TGTGCCAGCAGTCGTGATCAACCTGGTCTCTACGAGCAGTACTTC	CASSRDQPGLYEQYF
TRBV29-1	NA	NA	TRBJ2-7	TGCAGCGTTGAAGTAGGCGGGTACTCCTACGAGCAGTACTTC	CSVEVGGYSYEQYF
TRBV12-3/TRBV12-4	NA	few	TRBJ2-6	TGTGCCAGCAGTACGGGGGTGGCTGGGGCCAACGTCCTGACTTTC	CASSTGVAGANVLTF
TRBV20-1	NA	NA	TRBJ2-7	TGCAGTGCTAGAGATGGGGTCCGCTACGAGCAGTACTTC	CSARDGVRYEQYF
TRBV2	NA	NA	TRBJ2-3	TGTGCCAGCAGCCCTCCCGGGATTAGCACAGATACGCAGTATTTT	CASSPPGISTDTQYF
TRBV6-2/TRBV6-3	NA	many	TRBJ2-2	TGTGCCAGCAGTCCGAGACGAAACACCGGGGAGCTGTTTTTT	CASSPRRNTGELFF
TRBV19	TRBD1	few	TRBJ2-7	TGTGCCAGTAGTATAGAGGGACAGGCTTTTGACGAGCAGTACTTC	CASSIEGQAFDEQYF
TRBV29-1	NA	NA	TRBJ2-1	TGCAGCGCTGAGTTTCCCCCCGAGGCGGACGGCTGGACCTACAATGAGCAGTTCTTC	CSAEFPPEADGWTYNEQFF
TRBV7-2	TRBD2	NA	TRBJ2-5	TGTGCCAGCAGCTTCCCTTGGGGACTAGCGGGGGAAGAGACCCAGTACTTC	CASSFPWGLAGEETQYF
TRBV7-9	NA	few	TRBJ2-7	TGTGCCAGCAGTAGTGGACTCGACTACGAGCAGTACTTC	CASSSGLDYEQYF
TRBV6-5	TRBD1	NA	TRBJ1-4	TGTGCCAGCAGCTCCGACAGGGGTAGTGAAAAACTGTTTTTT	CASSSDRGSEKLFF
TRBV7-2	TRBD2	NA	TRBJ2-5	TGTGCCAGCAGCCCTGGGACTAGCGGGGGCCAAGAGACCCAGTACTTC	CASSPGTSGGQETQYF
TRBV7-8	NA	many	TRBJ2-5	TGTGCCAGCAGCTTAGGACACACAGGGAAGAGGCGGCAAGAGACCCAGTACTTC	CASSLGHTGKRRQETQYF
TRBV18	TRBD1	few	TRBJ2-3	TGTGCCAGCTCACCACTCGGACAGGGCCCCACAGATACGCAGTATTTT	CASSPLGQGPTDTQYF
TRBV24-1	NA	many	TRBJ1-2	TGTGCCACCAGTGAAGCAGGAGGCGCCTATGGCTACACCTTC	CATSEAGGAYGYTF
TRBV12-3/TRBV12-4	NA	few	TRBJ2-4	TGTGCCAGTAGCCTGGGGCCGGGAGAAAACATTCAGTACTTC	CASSLGPGENIQYF
TRBV4-1	TRBD2	once	TRBJ2-7	TGCGCCAGCAGCCAAGATCGAGCGGGGGCATCCTACGAGCAGTACTTC	CASSQDRAGASYEQYF
TRBV19	NA	NA	TRBJ2-3	TGTGCCAGTAGCGGCAAGACGGCTAGCACAGATACGCAGTATTTT	CASSGKTASTDTQYF
TRBV20-1	TRBD2	many	TRBJ2-7	TGCAGTGCTAGTCCCGTCGGGCTAGCGGGGCTTTCTCAGTACTTC	CSASPVGLAGLSQYF
TRBV6-1	TRBD2	many	TRBJ2-7	TGTGCCAGCAGTGAAGTAGGGGAACTAGCGGGAGTCTACGAGCAGTACTTC	CASSEVGELAGVYEQYF
TRBV11-1	NA	few	TRBJ1-5	TGTGCCAGCAGCTCTGGCCGGGGCAATCAGCCCCAGCATTTT	CASSSGRGNQPQHF
TRBV20-1	NA	NA	TRBJ1-1	TGCAGTTCCGACAGGCTCACTGAAGCTTTCTTT	CSSDRLTEAFF
TRBV7-2	TRBD1	many	TRBJ2-7	TGTGCCAGCCGGGACAGCTCCTACGAGCAGTACTTC	CASRDSSYEQYF
TRBV29-1	NA	medium-sized	TRBJ2-5	TGCAGCGTTGAAGGGGAGGCGCCAGGATATGCCTTC	CSVEGEAPGYAF
TRBV4-1	TRBD2	NA	TRBJ2-7	TGCGCCAGCAGCCGGACTAGCGGGGGGGCCCTCGAGCAGTACTTC	CASSRTSGGALEQYF
TRBV29-1	TRBD2	many	TRBJ2-1	TGCAGCGTTGAGGGACTAGAGCGGGAGTACAATGAGCAGTTCTTC	CSVEGLEREYNEQFF
TRBV21-1	NA	few	TRBJ2-7	TGTGCCAGCAGCAAAGTACGGGAAACAGGGGGAAGAGATTCATCCTACGAGCAGTACTTC	CASSKVRETGGRDSSYEQYF
TRBV7-2	TRBD2	NA	TRBJ2-5	TGTGCCAGCAGTTTTAGCGGGAGGCCCTCCCGTTACTTC	CASSFSGRPSRYF